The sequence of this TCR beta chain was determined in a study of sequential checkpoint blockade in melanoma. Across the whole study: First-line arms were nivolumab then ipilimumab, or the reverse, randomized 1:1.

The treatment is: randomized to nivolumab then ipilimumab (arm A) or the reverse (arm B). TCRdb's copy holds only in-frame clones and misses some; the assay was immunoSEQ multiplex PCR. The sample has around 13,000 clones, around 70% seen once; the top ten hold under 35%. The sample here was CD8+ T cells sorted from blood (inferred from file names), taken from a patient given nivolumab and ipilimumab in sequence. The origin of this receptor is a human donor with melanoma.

The CDR3 nucleotides are TGTGCCAGTATCTCCTACAATGAGCAGTTCTTC. Encoded protein: CASISYNEQFF. The V and J genes are TRBV7-9 and TRBJ2-1; D unclear. Germline V CDR1 and CDR2: SEHNR, FQNEAQ (reference sequence). V was pared by 9 bases and J by 0 bases, with 3 bases between. This CDR3 has 11 residues.